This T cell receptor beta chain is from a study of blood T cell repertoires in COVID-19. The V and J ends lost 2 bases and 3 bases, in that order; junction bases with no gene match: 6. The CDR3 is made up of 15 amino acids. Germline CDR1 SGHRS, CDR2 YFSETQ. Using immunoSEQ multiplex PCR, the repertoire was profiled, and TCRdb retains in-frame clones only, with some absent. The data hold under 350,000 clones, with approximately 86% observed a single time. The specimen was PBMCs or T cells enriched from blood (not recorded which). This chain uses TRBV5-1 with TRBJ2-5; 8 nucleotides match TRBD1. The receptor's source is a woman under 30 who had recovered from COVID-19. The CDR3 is CASSLQYRGKETQYF. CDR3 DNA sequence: TGCGCCAGCAGCTTACAATACAGGGGGAAAGAGACCCAGTACTTC. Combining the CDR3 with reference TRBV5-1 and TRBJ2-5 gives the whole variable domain KAGVTQTPRYLIKTRGQQVTLSCSPISGHRSVSWYQQTPGQGLQFLFEYFSETQRNKGNFPGRFSGRQFSNSRSEMNVSTLELGDSALYLCASSLQYRGKETQYFGPGTRLLVL.